The clone carrying this T cell receptor beta chain occurred once. The sample originates from a study of T cell changes during pregnancy in multiple sclerosis. Produced via immunoSEQ multiplex PCR; TCRdb's table is partial and in-frame only. The sample carries roughly 70,000 clones, roughly nine tenths recorded once. The CDR3 loop spans 13 amino acids. Per the germline V gene, CDR1 is SGHNT and CDR2 is YYREEE (reference sequence). Trimming removed 3 bases at V and 4 bases at J, with 8 bases between. This rearrangement joins TRBV5-4 to TRBJ2-1, with D possibly TRBD2 on 5 matching bases. The clonotype originates from a female donor with multiple sclerosis, enrolled in a pregnancy study. Specimen: peripheral blood, collected in the third trimester of pregnancy. The chain's CDR3 is CASSSSFYNEQFF. Here the CDR3 DNA reads TGTGCCAGCAGCTCTAGCTTTTACAATGAGCAGTTCTTC. Together with reference TRBV5-4 and TRBJ2-1, the CDR3 gives the full variable domain: ETGVTQSPTHLIKTRGQQVTLRCSSQSGHNTVSWYQQALGQGPQFIFQYYREEENGRGNFPPRFSGLQFPNYSSELNVNALELDDSALYLCASSSSFYNEQFFGPGTRLTVL.